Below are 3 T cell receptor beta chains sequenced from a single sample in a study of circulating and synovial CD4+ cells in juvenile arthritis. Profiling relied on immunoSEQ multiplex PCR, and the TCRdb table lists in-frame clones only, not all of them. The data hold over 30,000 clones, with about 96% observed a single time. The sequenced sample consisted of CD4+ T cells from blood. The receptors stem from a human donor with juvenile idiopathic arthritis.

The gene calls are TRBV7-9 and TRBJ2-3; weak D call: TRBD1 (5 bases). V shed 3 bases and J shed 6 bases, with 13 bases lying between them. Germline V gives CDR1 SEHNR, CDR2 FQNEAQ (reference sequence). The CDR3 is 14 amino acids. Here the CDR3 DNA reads TGTGCCAGCAGCTTGTTGGGGCCTACGGATACGCAGTATTTT. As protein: CASSLLGPTDTQYF. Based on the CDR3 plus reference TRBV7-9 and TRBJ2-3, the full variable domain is DTGVSQNPRHKITKRGQNVTFRCDPISEHNRLYWYRQTLGQGPEFLTYFQNEAQLEKSRLLSDRFSAERPKGSFSTLEIQRTEQGDSAMYLCASSLLGPTDTQYFGPGTRLTVL.

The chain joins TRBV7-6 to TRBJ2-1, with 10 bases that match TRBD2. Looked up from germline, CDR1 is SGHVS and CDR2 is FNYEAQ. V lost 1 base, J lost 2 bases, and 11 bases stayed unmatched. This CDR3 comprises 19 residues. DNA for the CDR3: TGTGCCAGCAGCTTAGTGGCTAGCGGGAGCTTTGACGCCTACAATGAGCAGTTCTTC. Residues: CASSLVASGSFDAYNEQFF.

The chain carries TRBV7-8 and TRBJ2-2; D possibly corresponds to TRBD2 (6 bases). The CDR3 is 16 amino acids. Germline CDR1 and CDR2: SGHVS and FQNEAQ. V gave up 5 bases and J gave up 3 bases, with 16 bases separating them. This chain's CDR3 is CASSPGGGPDTGELFF. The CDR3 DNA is TGTGCCAGCAGCCCCGGAGGAGGGCCTGACACCGGGGAGCTGTTTTTT.